These 2 T cell receptor beta chains share one sample of origin, sequenced in a study of control samples from healthy donors and cancer patients (dated by TCRdb to 2020 to 2022). Library preparation used the immunoSEQ multiplex PCR assay. The table was pulled from immuneACCESS by TCRdb, which kept in-frame rearrangements only. Such tables lose some clones; where checked, under half of the loss comes from unresolved V genes, and the rest has no known cause. The sample contains around 100,000 clones, more than 90% of them found a single time. The ten largest clonotypes hold less than 3.5% of the sample. The sample was blood. These receptors were collected from a human donor in good health. The donor label of this sample is uncertain.

Turning to this clone: Within the sample, other DNA sequences also encode this same CDR3. The chain employs TRBV12-3 or TRBV12-4 and TRBJ1-1; D is perhaps TRBD1 (5 bases). Trimming shortened V by 3 bases and J by 1 base, and 6 bases separated the two germline ends. This CDR3 is 13 amino acids long. The CDR3: CASSLGGNTEAFF. The CDR3 nucleotides read TGTGCCAGCAGTTTGGGGGGGAACACTGAAGCTTTCTTT.

This clone was recorded once. This chain connects TRBV19 to TRBJ1-3; D is ambiguous. Per the germline V gene, CDR1 is LNHDA and CDR2 is SQIVND (reference sequence). CDR3 length: 14 residues. The V end lost 4 bases, the J end lost 4 bases, and 11 bases lay between the germline ends. CDR3 amino acids: CASSTRRLGNTIYF. CDR3 in DNA: TGTGCCAGTAGTACACGACGGCTAGGAAACACCATATATTTT.